Listed here are 8 T cell receptor beta chains from one sample, sequenced in a study of shared clonotypes between healthy human individuals. The data were produced by immunoSEQ multiplex PCR, yet TCRdb's version contains in-frame clones alone and is incomplete. The sample carries approximately 2.4 million clones, roughly 95% recorded once. Sequenced material: naive CD4+ T cells sorted from blood. This sample's subset: CD45RA+ positively selected. These receptors all stem from a man aged 18 to 30 in good health.

Details on this clone: Other DNA sequences within the sample encode an identical CDR3. The V call is TRBV6-1, the J call TRBJ1-5; D is ambiguous. Per germline, CDR1 MNHNS and CDR2 SASEGT. CDR3 length equals 13 residues. The germline V and J ends were trimmed by 6 bases and 1 base, with 7 bases remaining between them. The CDR3 DNA reads as TGTGCCAGCAGCCCGAGGAGCAATCAGCCCCAGCATTTT. Translating gives CASSPRSNQPQHF.

V gene TRBV29-1 combines with J gene TRBJ2-1; tentatively, D is TRBD1 (5 bases). This CDR3 region has 14 residues. The V gene's germline CDR1 is SQVTM and CDR2 ANQGSEA. V lost 4 bases and J lost 2, with 12 bases in between. CDR3 loop: CSVVGLRAYNEQFF. CDR3 DNA: TGCAGCGTTGTCGGGCTCAGGGCCTACAATGAGCAGTTCTTC.

A word on this clone: Other DNA sequences of this sample code for an identical CDR3. The V gene is TRBV5-1, the J gene TRBJ2-7; D gene uncertain. The CDR3 extends over 13 amino acids. CDR1 and CDR2 from the germline V gene are SGHRS and YFSETQ. V was trimmed by 0 bases and J by 4 bases, leaving 8 bases between them. This CDR3 reads CASSLASTYEQYF. The CDR3 region has the DNA TGCGCCAGCAGCTTGGCCTCTACTTACGAGCAGTACTTC.

J is TRBJ2-6 and V is TRBV13; D gene ambiguous. V lost 0 bases, J lost 0 bases, and 12 bases lay in between. This CDR3 region has 18 residues. Germline-derived CDR1 and CDR2 are PRHDT and FYEKMQ (reference sequence). The CDR3: CASSLGIPSHSGANVLTF. CDR3 coding DNA: TGTGCCAGCAGCTTAGGCATACCAAGCCACTCTGGGGCCAACGTCCTGACTTTC.

Comments on this clone: The sample contains more than one DNA sequence encoding this CDR3. The chain is built from TRBV11-3 and TRBJ2-3, with 9 bases aligning to TRBD1. J lost 4 bases, V lost 3 bases, and 2 bases had no gene match. This CDR3 has 14 residues. CDR1 is SGHNT, CDR2 YENEEA, per germline. Here the CDR3 DNA reads TGTGCCAGCAGCTTGACAGGGGGAGCAGATACGCAGTATTTT. Its protein product is CASSLTGGADTQYF.

J is TRBJ2-7 and V is TRBV19; no clear D gene. With 6 bases removed from V and 5 bases from J, the gap between germline ends came to 14 bases. The germline V gene encodes CDR1 LNHDA and CDR2 SQIVND (reference sequence). This CDR3 is built from 13 residues. The CDR3 bases are TGTGCCAGTAGCCTCTCCCGGGCCGACGAGCAGTACTTC. It translates to CASSLSRADEQYF.

About this clone itself: The sample contains more than one DNA sequence encoding this CDR3. This sequence joins TRBV6-5 and TRBJ2-7, with D uncertain. Germline V gene lookup returns CDR1 MNHEY and CDR2 SVGAGI. CDR3 size: 13 residues. Between the trimmed V and J ends, which lost 2 bases and 1 base, there was a span of 6 bases. CDR3 bases: TGTGCCAGCAGTTACGGGCCATCCTACGAGCAGTACTTC. It yields the protein CASSYGPSYEQYF.

The J gene is TRBJ1-1, the V gene TRBV7-2; possibly TRBD1 for D (5 bases). Germline assignment: CDR1 SGHTA and CDR2 FQGNSA. The CDR3 loop spans 15 amino acids. Trimming shortened V by 5 bases and J by 1 base, and 14 bases separated the two germline ends. As DNA, the CDR3 is TGTGCCAGCAGCCAGGAACAGGTCCGGAACACTGAAGCTTTCTTT. It translates to CASSQEQVRNTEAFF. Full variable domain (rest looked up from reference TRBV7-2 and TRBJ1-1): GAGVSQSPSNKVTEKGKDVELRCDPISGHTALYWYRQSLGQGLEFLIYFQGNSAPDKSGLPSDRFSAERTGGSVSTLTIQRTQQEDSAVYLCASSQEQVRNTEAFFGQGTRLTVV.